The clone carrying this T cell receptor beta chain was found once. Antigen unknown. Data came from immunoSEQ multiplex PCR; TCRdb stores just in-frame clones and leaves some out. The sample gives some 14,000 clones, over 80% of which show up once; about 10% is in the top ten. The data stem from a study of monozygotic twins with cystic fibrosis. V dropped 4 bases and J dropped 8 bases, with 18 bases sitting between them. This CDR3 spans 15 amino acids. Germline-derived CDR1 and CDR2 are SNHLY and FYNNEI. Points from the study as a whole: The repertoire was suggested to be naive-dominated, clonality median about 0.0094. Age, concordance and disease severity did not associate with shared CDR3 numbers. V usage most resembled the co-twin in 13 of 16 pairs.

This receptor was taken from a girl aged 2 to 9 with cystic fibrosis. The specimen was blood. The J gene is TRBJ2-1, the V gene TRBV2, with a weak D call TRBD2 (6 bases). CDR3: CASSVAGRLIDEQFF. In nucleotides, the CDR3 is TGTGCCAGCAGTGTGGCGGGGAGACTGATCGATGAGCAGTTCTTC. Using reference TRBV2 and TRBJ2-1 for the parts outside the CDR3, the full variable domain is EPEVTQTPSHQVTQMGQEVILRCVPISNHLYFYWYRQILGQKVEFLVSFYNNEISEKSEIFDDQFSVERPDGSNFTLKIRSTKLEDSAMYFCASSVAGRLIDEQFFGPGTRLTVL.